Described below is a single TCR beta chain sequence and its context. The sample is drawn from a study of blood T cell repertoires in COVID-19. Clones were read by immunoSEQ multiplex PCR, and TCRdb kept only the in-frame ones, dropping some. The top ten clones hold 2% to 2.5% of a sample with about 280,000 clones, approximately 86% of them seen once. Looked up from germline, CDR1 is LNHDA and CDR2 is SQIVND (reference sequence). The CDR3 is 16 amino acids. V was trimmed by 5 bases and J by 3 bases, leaving 20 bases between them. The clonotype originates from a woman younger than 45 who had recovered from COVID-19. The V call is TRBV19, the J call TRBJ2-7, with D perhaps matching TRBD2 (7 bases). The specimen sequenced was peripheral blood. CDR3 sequence: CASSPPRGGRIYEQYF. In DNA, the CDR3 is TGTGCCAGTAGTCCGCCTAGGGGGGGAAGAATCTACGAGCAGTACTTC.